The subject of this entry is one T cell receptor (beta chain). This specimen comes from a study of blood T cell repertoires in COVID-19. The method was immunoSEQ multiplex PCR; TCRdb's version includes in-frame clones alone and lacks a portion of them. The table lists roughly 150,000 clones, 65% to 85% of them singletons, with around a fifth in the top ten. Per germline, CDR1 ENHRY and CDR2 SYGVKD. Trimming pared 0 bases from V and 0 bases from J, leaving 8 bases between. The length of the CDR3 is 15 residues. Source material: peripheral blood. This rearrangement joins TRBV10-3 to TRBJ1-2; no firm D call. The sequence came from a woman in her seventies who had recovered from COVID-19. CDR3 region: CAISESRQSNYGYTF. The DNA of the CDR3 is TGTGCCATCAGTGAGTCTCGTCAGTCTAACTATGGCTACACCTTC.